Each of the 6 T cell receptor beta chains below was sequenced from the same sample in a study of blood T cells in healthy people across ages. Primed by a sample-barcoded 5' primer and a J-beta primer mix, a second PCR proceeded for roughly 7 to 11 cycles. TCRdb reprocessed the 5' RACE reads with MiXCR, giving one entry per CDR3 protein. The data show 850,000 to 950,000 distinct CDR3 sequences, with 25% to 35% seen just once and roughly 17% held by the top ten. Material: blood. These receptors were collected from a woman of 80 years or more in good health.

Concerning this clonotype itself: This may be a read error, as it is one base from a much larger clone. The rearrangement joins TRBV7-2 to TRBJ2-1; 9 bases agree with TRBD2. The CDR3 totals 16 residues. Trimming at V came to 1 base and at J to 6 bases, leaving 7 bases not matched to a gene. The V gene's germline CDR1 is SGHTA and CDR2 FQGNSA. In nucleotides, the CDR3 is TGTGCCAGCAGCTTAGATGGGCCTAGCGGGGCCAATGAGCAGTTCTTC. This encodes CASSLDGPSGANEQFF. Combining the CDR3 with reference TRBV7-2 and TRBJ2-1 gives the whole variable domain GAGVSQSPSNKVTEKGKDVELRCDPISGHTALYWYRQSLGQGLEFLIYFQGNSAPDKSGLPSDRFSAERTGGSVSTLTIQRTQQEDSAVYLCASSLDGPSGANEQFFGPGTRLTVL.

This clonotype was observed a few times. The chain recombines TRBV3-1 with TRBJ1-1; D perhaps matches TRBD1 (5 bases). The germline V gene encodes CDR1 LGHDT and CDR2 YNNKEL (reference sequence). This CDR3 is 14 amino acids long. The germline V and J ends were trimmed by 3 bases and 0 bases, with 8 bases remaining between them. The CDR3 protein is CASSQARVNTEAFF. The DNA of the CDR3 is TGTGCCAGCAGCCAGGCCAGGGTGAACACTGAAGCTTTCTTT.

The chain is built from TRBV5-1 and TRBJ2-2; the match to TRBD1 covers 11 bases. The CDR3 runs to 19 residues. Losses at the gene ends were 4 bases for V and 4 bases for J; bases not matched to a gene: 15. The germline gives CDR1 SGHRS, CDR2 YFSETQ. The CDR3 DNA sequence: TGCGCCAGCAGCCCTGCCCGGGACAGGGGGTTTATCTCCACCGGGGAGCTGTTTTTT. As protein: CASSPARDRGFISTGELFF.

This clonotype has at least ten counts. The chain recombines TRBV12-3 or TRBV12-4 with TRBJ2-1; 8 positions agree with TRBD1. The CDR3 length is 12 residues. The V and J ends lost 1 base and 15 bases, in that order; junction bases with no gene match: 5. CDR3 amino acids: CASSLVGQGLFF. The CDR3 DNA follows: TGTGCCAGCAGTTTAGTCGGACAGGGTCTGTTCTTC.

DNA of the CDR3: TGTGCCACCAGCAGAGACCGGCGGTTGGGGGCGAACACTGAAGCTTTCTTT. Translation gives CATSRDRRLGANTEAFF. The chain carries TRBV15 and TRBJ1-1; possibly TRBD1 for D (6 bases). CDR1 LNHNV and CDR2 YYDKDF come from the germline V gene (reference sequence). The V gene lost 0 bases and the J gene lost 1 base, with 15 bases spanning the gap. This CDR3 spans 17 amino acids.

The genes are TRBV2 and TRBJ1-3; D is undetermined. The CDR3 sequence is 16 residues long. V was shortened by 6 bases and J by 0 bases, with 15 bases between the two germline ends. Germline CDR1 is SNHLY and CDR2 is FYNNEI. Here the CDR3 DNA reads TGTGCCAGCAGGGTGAACAGAGAAAGCTCTGGAAACACCATATATTTT. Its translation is CASRVNRESSGNTIYF.